This T cell receptor (beta chain) stems from a study of blood T cell repertoires in COVID-19. The germline CDR1 and CDR2 sequences are SNHLY and FYNNEI. Trimming took off 6 bases at V and 9 bases at J, with 9 bases between the two ends. There are 11 residues in the CDR3. Under the authors' procedure: Nucleated cell number was recorded as an estimate derived from reference gene primer amplification. Here immunoSEQ multiplex PCR was the method, and the copy in TCRdb shows in-frame clones only, minus some. D and trimming were read from the DNA, whereas the V and J calls and clone size are those reported in that table. The sample has about 58,000 clones, approximately 87% seen once.

The source material was peripheral blood. The rearrangement joins TRBV2 to TRBJ1-5; D gene ambiguous. This sequence originates from a man aged 35 to 55 with active COVID-19. The CDR3 DNA follows: TGTGCCAGCAGCCTAACCGGGCCCCAGCATTTT. Translated: CASSLTGPQHF.